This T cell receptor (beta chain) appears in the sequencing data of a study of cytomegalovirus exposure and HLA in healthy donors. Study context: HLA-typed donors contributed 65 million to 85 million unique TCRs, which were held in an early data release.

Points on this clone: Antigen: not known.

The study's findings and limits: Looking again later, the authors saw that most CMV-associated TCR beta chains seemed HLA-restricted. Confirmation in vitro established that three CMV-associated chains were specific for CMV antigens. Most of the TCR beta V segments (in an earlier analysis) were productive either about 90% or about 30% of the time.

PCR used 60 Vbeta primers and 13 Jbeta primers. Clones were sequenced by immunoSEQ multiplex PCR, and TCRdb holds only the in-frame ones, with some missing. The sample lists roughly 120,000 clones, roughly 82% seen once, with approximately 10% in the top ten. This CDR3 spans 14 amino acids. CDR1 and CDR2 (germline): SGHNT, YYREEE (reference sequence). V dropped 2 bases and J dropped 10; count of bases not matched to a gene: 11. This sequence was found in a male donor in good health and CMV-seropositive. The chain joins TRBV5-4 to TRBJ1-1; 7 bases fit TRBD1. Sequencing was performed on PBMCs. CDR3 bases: TGTGCCAGCAGCTTATACGGAGGGGGCGTCCGAGCTTTCTTT. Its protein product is CASSLYGGGVRAFF.